This TCR beta chain was identified during a study of low-dose radiotherapy and immunotherapy resistance in tumors. Study summary: Dosing for Cohort 2 consisted of 1 Gy per fraction every two weeks, reaching a total of 13 Gy over 26 weeks. Patients received 300 mg of oral aspirin each day across four cycles, commencing on cycle 1 day 1.

First-strand cDNA relied on TRAV- and TRBV-specific primers spanning alpha and beta chains. Amplification, which lasted approximately 19 PCR cycles, used a constant-region primer and V-primer adapter to amplify TCRs. TCRdb re-derived calls from the reads in MiXCR, one entry per CDR3 protein. The sample has 70,000 to 90,000 distinct CDR3 sequences; roughly a sixth are singletons. This clonotype was observed many times. Time point: before trial treatment. Donors received nivolumab, ipilimumab, aspirin, low-dose cyclophosphamide and low-dose radiotherapy. Those who qualified had advanced solid tumors (lacking tumor-infiltrating lymphocytes). Trimming cost V 5 bases and J 6 bases, with 16 bases left between them. This CDR3 contains 14 residues.

The gene calls are TRBV12-3 or TRBV12-4 and TRBJ1-2, with no clear D. Sequenced here: PBMCs, sampled before treatment. This TCR came from a male donor with prostate cancer. CDR3 DNA: TGTGCCAGCAGTGTGCGGGGTCTCTTGGATGGCTACACCTTC. Its translation is CASSVRGLLDGYTF.